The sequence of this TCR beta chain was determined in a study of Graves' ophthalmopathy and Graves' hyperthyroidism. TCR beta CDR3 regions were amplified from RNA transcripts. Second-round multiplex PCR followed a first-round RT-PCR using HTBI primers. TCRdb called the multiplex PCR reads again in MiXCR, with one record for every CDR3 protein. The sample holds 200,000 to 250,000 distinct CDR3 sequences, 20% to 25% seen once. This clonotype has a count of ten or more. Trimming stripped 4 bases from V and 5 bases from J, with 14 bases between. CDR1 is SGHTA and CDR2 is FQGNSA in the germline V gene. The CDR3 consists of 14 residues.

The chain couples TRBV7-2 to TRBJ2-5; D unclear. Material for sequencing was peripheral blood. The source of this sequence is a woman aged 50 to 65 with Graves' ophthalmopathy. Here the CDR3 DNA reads TGTGCCAGCAGCTCAGACATCCATGCGGAGACCCAGTACTTC. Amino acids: CASSSDIHAETQYF.